This TCR beta chain came from a study of blood T cell repertoires in COVID-19. Across the study: Sites across the United States, Italy and Spain contributed samples from acute and convalescent COVID-19. Sample material is recorded as cDNA or gDNA derived from T cells, B-cell-depleted T cells, or PBMCs.

Per the study methods: The assay estimated nucleated cells by amplifying reference gene primers. Here immunoSEQ multiplex PCR was the method, and the copy in TCRdb shows in-frame clones only, minus some. That table gives V, J and clone size, and the DNA gave D and trimming. Here the sample spans roughly 200,000 clones, about 80% being singletons. In germline, CDR1 is SGHVS, CDR2 FNYEAQ. V lost 4 bases, J lost 6 bases, and 12 bases lay in between. This CDR3 spans 13 amino acids. This chain links TRBV7-6 with TRBJ1-2; tentatively, D is TRBD1 (5 bases). The sequence came from a man in his fifties or sixties with active or convalescent COVID-19. The sample taken for sequencing was peripheral blood. The CDR3 DNA follows: TGTGCCAGCAGCTGGGGGGGTGGCGATGGCTACACCTTC. This sequence encodes CASSWGGGDGYTF.